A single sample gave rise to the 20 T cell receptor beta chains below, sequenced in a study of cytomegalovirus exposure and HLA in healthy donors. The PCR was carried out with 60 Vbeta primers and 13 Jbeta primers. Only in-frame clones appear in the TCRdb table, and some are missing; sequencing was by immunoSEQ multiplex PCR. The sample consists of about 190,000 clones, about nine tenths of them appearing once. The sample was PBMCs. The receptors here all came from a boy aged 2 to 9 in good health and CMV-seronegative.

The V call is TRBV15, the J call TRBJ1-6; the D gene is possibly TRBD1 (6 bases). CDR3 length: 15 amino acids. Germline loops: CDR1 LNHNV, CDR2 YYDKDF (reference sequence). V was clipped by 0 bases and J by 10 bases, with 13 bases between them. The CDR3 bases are TGTGCCACCAGCAGAGATCTAACAGGGCAATCACCCCTCCACTTT. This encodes CATSRDLTGQSPLHF.

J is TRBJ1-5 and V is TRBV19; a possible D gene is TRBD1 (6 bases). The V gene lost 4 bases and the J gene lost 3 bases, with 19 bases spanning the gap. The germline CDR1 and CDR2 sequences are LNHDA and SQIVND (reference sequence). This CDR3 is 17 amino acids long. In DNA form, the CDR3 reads TGTGCCAGTAGTACGAGCCGGGACACCGGGGCCAATCAGCCCCAGCATTTT. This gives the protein CASSTSRDTGANQPQHF.

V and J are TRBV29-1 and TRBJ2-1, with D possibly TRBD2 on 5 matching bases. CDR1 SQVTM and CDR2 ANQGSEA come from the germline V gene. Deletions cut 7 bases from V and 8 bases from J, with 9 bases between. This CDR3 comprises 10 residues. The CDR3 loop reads CSGWGDEQFF. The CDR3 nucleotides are TGCAGCGGGTGGGGAGATGAGCAGTTCTTC.

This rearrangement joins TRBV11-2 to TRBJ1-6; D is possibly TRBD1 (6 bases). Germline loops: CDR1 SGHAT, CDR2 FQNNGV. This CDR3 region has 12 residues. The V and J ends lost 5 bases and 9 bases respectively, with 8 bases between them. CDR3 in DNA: TGTGCCAGCAGCCAGGGGCGTTCACCCCTCCACTTT. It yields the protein CASSQGRSPLHF.

This chain's CDR3 is CASSRIPGGETEAFF. As DNA, the CDR3 is TGCGCCAGCAGCCGAATACCGGGTGGGGAGACTGAAGCTTTCTTT. This chain joins TRBV5-1 and TRBJ1-1; D call uncertain. The CDR3 has 15 residues. Germline CDR1 is SGHRS and CDR2 is YFSETQ. V was shortened by 4 bases and J by 5 bases, with 18 bases between the two germline ends.

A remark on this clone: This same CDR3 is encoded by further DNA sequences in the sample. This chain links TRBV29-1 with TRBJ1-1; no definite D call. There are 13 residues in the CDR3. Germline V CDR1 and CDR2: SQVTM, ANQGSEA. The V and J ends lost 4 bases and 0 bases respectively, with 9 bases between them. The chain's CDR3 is CSVAGQMNTEAFF. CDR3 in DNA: TGCAGCGTTGCAGGTCAGATGAACACTGAAGCTTTCTTT. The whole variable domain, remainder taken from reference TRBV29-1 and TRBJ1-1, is SAVISQKPSRDICQRGTSLTIQCQVDSQVTMMFWYRQQPGQSLTLIATANQGSEATYESGFVIDKFPISRPNLTFSTLTVSNMSPEDSSIYLCSVAGQMNTEAFFGQGTRLTVV.

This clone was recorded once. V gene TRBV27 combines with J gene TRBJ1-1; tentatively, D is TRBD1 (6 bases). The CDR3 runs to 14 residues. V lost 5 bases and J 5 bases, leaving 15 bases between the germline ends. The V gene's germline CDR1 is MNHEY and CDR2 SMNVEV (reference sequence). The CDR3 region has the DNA TGTGCCAGCAGTACTCTCAGGGGTAGGACTGAAGCTTTCTTT. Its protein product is CASSTLRGRTEAFF.

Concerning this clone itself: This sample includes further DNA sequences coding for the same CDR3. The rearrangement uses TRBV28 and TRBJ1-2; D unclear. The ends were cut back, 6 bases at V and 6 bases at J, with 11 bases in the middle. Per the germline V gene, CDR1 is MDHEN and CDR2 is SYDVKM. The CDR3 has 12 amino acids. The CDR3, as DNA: TGTGCCAGCAGCCTAGCGGGCGATGGCTACACCTTC. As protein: CASSLAGDGYTF.

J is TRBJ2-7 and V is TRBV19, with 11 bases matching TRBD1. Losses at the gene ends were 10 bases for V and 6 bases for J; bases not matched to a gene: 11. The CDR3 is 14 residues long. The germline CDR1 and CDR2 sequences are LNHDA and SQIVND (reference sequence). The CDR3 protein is CATSRGTGGGEQYF. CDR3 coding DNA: TGTGCCACCTCCCGAGGGACAGGGGGAGGCGAGCAGTACTTC.

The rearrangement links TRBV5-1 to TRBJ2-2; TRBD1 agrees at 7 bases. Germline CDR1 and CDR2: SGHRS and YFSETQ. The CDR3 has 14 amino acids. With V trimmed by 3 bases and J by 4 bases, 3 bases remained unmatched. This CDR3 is CASSSRDSTGELFF. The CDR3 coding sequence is TGCGCCAGCAGCTCCCGGGACAGCACCGGGGAGCTGTTTTTT.

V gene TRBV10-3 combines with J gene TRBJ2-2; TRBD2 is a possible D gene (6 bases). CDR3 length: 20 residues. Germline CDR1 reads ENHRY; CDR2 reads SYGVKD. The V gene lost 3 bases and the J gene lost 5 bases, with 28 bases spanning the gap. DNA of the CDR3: TGTGCCATCAGTGACAAGGGTGGTAGCGGCTCACCCGGTGGAACCGGGGAGCTGTTTTTT. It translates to CAISDKGGSGSPGGTGELFF.

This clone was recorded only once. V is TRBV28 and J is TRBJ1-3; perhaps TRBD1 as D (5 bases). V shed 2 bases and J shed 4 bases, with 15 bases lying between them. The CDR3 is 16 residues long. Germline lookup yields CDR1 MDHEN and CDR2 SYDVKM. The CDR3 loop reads CASSLDAGPAGNTIYF. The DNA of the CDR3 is TGTGCCAGCAGTTTAGACGCGGGACCAGCGGGAAACACCATATATTTT.

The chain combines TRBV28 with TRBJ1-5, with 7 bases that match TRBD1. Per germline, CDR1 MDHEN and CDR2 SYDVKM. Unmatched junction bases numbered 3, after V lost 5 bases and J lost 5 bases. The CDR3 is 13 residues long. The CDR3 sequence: CASSNRGYQPQHF. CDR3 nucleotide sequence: TGTGCCAGCAGTAACAGGGGTTATCAGCCCCAGCATTTT. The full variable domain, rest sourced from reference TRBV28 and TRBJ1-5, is DVKVTQSSRYLVKRTGEKVFLECVQDMDHENMFWYRQDPGLGLRLIYFSYDVKMKEKGDIPEGYSVSREKKERFSLILESASTNQTSMYLCASSNRGYQPQHFGDGTRLSIL.

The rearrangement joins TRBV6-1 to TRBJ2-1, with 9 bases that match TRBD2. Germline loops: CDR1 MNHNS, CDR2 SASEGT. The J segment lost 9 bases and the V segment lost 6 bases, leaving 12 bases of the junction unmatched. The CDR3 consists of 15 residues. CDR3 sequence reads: CASSPLGGREGEQFF. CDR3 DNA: TGTGCCAGCAGCCCGCTGGGCGGGAGGGAGGGTGAGCAGTTCTTC.

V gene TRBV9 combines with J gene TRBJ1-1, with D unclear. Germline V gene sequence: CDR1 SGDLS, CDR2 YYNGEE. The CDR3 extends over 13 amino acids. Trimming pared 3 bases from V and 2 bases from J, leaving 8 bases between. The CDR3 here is CASSERRNTEAFF. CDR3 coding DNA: TGTGCCAGCAGCGAGAGGAGAAACACTGAAGCTTTCTTT. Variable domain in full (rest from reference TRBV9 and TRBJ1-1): DSGVTQTPKHLITATGQRVTLRCSPRSGDLSVYWYQQSLDQGLQFLIQYYNGEERAKGNILERFSAQQFPDLHSELNLSSLELGDSALYFCASSERRNTEAFFGQGTRLTVV.

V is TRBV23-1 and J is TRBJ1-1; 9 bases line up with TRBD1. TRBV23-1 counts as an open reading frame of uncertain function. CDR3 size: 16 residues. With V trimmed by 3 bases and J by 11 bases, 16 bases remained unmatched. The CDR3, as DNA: TGCGCCAGCAGTCAGCGGGACAGGGCGGAAGTGCAAGGGGCTTTCTTT. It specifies CASSQRDRAEVQGAFF.

The CDR3 DNA follows: TGTGCCAGCAGCTTATTCGGGACAGGGGGCGATACGCAGTATTTT. Translating it yields CASSLFGTGGDTQYF. This rearrangement joins TRBV11-2 to TRBJ2-3, with 12 bases lining up with TRBD1. Unmatched junction bases numbered 3, after V lost 2 bases and J lost 6 bases. The CDR3 runs 15 residues. CDR1 SGHAT and CDR2 FQNNGV come from the germline V gene.

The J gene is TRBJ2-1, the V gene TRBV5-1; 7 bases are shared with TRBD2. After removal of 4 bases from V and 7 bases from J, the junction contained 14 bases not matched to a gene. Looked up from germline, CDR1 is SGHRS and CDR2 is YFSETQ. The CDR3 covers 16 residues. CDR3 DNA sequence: TGCGCCAGCAGCCTTGCCCTAACGGGGGGTGGGAATGAGCAGTTCTTC. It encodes CASSLALTGGGNEQFF.

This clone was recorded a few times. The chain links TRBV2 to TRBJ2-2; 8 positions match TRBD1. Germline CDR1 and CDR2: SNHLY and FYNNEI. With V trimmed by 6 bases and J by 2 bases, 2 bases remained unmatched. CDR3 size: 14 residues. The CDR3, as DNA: TGTGCCAGCAGCGACAGGGGTAACACCGGGGAGCTGTTTTTT. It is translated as CASSDRGNTGELFF. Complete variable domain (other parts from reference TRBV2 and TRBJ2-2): EPEVTQTPSHQVTQMGQEVILRCVPISNHLYFYWYRQILGQKVEFLVSFYNNEISEKSEIFDDQFSVERPDGSNFTLKIRSTKLEDSAMYFCASSDRGNTGELFFGEGSRLTVL.

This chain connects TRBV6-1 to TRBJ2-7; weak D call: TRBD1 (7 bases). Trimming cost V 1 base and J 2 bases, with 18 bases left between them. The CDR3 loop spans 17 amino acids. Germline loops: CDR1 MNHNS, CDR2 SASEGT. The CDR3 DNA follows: TGTGCCAGCAGTGAAGGCCGGGGGACAGCCACCCCCTACGAGCAGTACTTC. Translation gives CASSEGRGTATPYEQYF.